This T cell receptor (beta chain) derives from a study of cytomegalovirus exposure and HLA in healthy donors (dated by TCRdb to about 2017). Background for the entire study: A later analysis indicated that the roughly 120 validation repertoires were generated on the platform also employed for the approximately 700 repertoires of the first cohort. The study was designed to test whether signatures of past pathogen exposure could be identified by cataloging public T cell receptors. A separate validation cohort of roughly 110 different subjects was used in addition to the roughly 620-subject first cohort. The study combined high-throughput TCR immunosequencing, statistical association of individual TCRs with disease status, and machine learning to predict cytomegalovirus infection status.

Worth noting for this clone: What this receptor recognizes is not known. No base-level quality is on record; no much larger clone is a single base apart.

What the authors observed across the whole study: The authors suggested that the approach could potentially be generalized to other disease states and immunological phenotypes. In the study, about 150 TCR beta chains were listed as associated with cytomegalovirus. Three of the identified cytomegalovirus-associated TCR beta chains were confirmed in vitro to be specific for cytomegalovirus antigens. Subsequent analysis determined that TCRs grouped into clusters in the first cohort also showed a tendency toward co-occurrence across the 130 or so validation repertoires, and 94% of cluster scores exceeded 0. The validation cohort had no HLA typing available for a later analysis, so co-occurrence within that cohort was assessed over all 110 or so repertoires. Cytomegalovirus status was reported to be diagnosed by the classifier with high specificity and sensitivity in both the original and validation cohorts. Most TCR sequences were seen in very few donors, while some public TCRs were found in many individuals.

The method behind the library was the immunoSEQ multiplex PCR assay. The published analysis was carried out like this. To diagnose cytomegalovirus status from the catalog of TCR beta chain sequences, a statistical classification framework was built. Imported from immuneACCESS, the table was reduced by TCRdb to in-frame sequences with V and J called. These copies leave out some clones; in studies compared against another copy, an unresolved V gene accounts for under half, and the cause of the remainder is not known. V, J and clone size are taken as reported in that table, and D and trimming were inferred from the DNA itself. A total of some 150,000 clones appear in this sample, approximately 90% of them only once. The biggest ten clones account for less than 5.5% of the sample. The CDR3 measures 12 amino acids from cysteine to phenylalanine. Only CDR3 DNA is held: 36 bases, read in frame from base 1. Germline trimming amounts to 8 bases on V and 8 bases on J, with 8 as the count of junction bases outside the gene matches. Sequences LNHDA (CDR1) and SQIVND (CDR2) are obtained from the germline V gene (reference sequence).

The donors belonged to the validation cohort of around 120 subjects, which was separate from the roughly 670-subject first cohort. The receptor's source is a man younger than 35 in good health and CMV-seropositive. The receptor chain draws on TRBV19 and TRBJ1-2; 7 bases in between match TRBD1. Sample: PBMCs. The nucleotide sequence reads as follows: TGTGCCAGTGGAGACAGGGTGGGAGGCTACACCTTC. It specifies CASGDRVGGYTF.